The 18 T cell receptor beta chains listed next were all sequenced from one sample in a study of control samples from healthy donors and cancer patients. Sequencing used immunoSEQ multiplex PCR; TCRdb keeps in-frame clones, though not all of them. The sample carries some 120,000 clones, approximately 88% recorded once. The sample taken for sequencing was blood. The source of these receptors is a man between 50 and 59 years old in good health.

V and J are TRBV5-6 and TRBJ1-1; 7 bases fit TRBD1. The CDR3 runs to 14 residues. Germline V gene lookup returns CDR1 SGHDT and CDR2 YYEEEE. Unmatched junction bases numbered 5, after V lost 2 bases and J lost 4 bases. CDR3 DNA: TGTGCCAGCAGCTTTGGACAGGCGGGCACTGAAGCTTTCTTT. Translated: CASSFGQAGTEAFF.

This clone was found once. The chain carries TRBV9 and TRBJ1-1; 9 nucleotides agree with TRBD1. V lost 0 bases and J lost 4; bases outside the gene matches: 4. CDR3 length equals 15 residues. Germline V gives CDR1 SGDLS, CDR2 YYNGEE. DNA for the CDR3: TGTGCCAGCAGCGTAGATGTGACAGGGGGCACTGAAGCTTTCTTT. Translation gives CASSVDVTGGTEAFF.

The chain employs TRBV9 and TRBJ2-3, with D possibly called TRBD1 or TRBD2 (5 bases each). This CDR3 is built from 15 residues. CDR1 is SGDLS and CDR2 is YYNGEE in the germline V gene. The V gene lost 0 bases and the J gene lost 8 bases, with 16 bases spanning the gap. The CDR3 is CASSVESGGQGTQYF. CDR3 sequence (DNA): TGTGCCAGCAGCGTAGAATCTGGGGGTCAGGGTACGCAGTATTTT.

This clone occurred a few times. The rearrangement uses TRBV3-1 (or the pseudogene TRBV3-2) and TRBJ2-1, with 14 bases aligning to TRBD2. CDR1 LGHDT and CDR2 YNNKEL come from the germline V gene (reference sequence). CDR3 length equals 18 residues. V lost 4 bases, J lost 3 bases, and 8 bases stayed unmatched. CDR3 nucleotide sequence: TGTGCCAGCAGCCCGACTAGCGGGGGGGCCTTCGGCTACAATGAGCAGTTCTTC. Translated, it gives CASSPTSGGAFGYNEQFF.

The rearrangement uses TRBV7-2 and TRBJ1-2; the match to TRBD1 covers 10 bases. The CDR3 consists of 15 residues. Germline V gene sequence: CDR1 SGHTA, CDR2 FQGNSA. Trimming removed 4 bases from V and 1 base from J; junction bases left unmatched: 3. The CDR3 nucleotides are TGTGCCAGCAGCTGGGGGACAGGGGATAACTATGGCTACACCTTC. Translating gives CASSWGTGDNYGYTF.

The chain employs TRBV5-4 and TRBJ2-7; the match to TRBD1 covers 7 bases. V was pared by 4 bases and J by 2 bases, with 3 bases of the junction left unmatched. CDR1 and CDR2 (germline): SGHNT, YYREEE (reference sequence). The CDR3 is 13 residues long. For the CDR3, the DNA is TGTGCCAGCAGCATTACAGGGGCCTACGAGCAGTACTTC. This translates into CASSITGAYEQYF.

The rearrangement links TRBV6-5 to TRBJ1-1; D is undetermined. Germline V gene data show CDR1 as MNHEY and CDR2 as SVGAGI. The V end was cut by 2 bases, the J end by 3 bases, with 1 base between. There are 11 residues in the CDR3. For the CDR3, the DNA is TGTGCCAGCAGTTACGACACTGAAGCTTTCTTT. This gives the protein CASSYDTEAFF.

The rearrangement uses TRBV21-1 and TRBJ1-4. TRBV21-1 is assigned pseudogene status. This CDR3 comprises 16 residues. In DNA form, the CDR3 reads TGTGCCAGCAGCAAAGCGGGAGGGGCCGCGTGGGAAAAACTGTTTTTT. This translates into CASSKAGGAAWEKLFF.

The chain combines TRBV7-2 with TRBJ2-1; no definite D call. Germline values: CDR1 SGHTA, CDR2 FQGNSA. V lost 1 base and J lost 7, with 5 bases in between. This CDR3 is 12 amino acids long. CDR3 nucleotides: TGTGCCAGCAGCTTAGTCGCGAATGAGCAGTTCTTC. Translating it yields CASSLVANEQFF. The whole variable domain, filled in from reference TRBV7-2 and TRBJ2-1, reads GAGVSQSPSNKVTEKGKDVELRCDPISGHTALYWYRQSLGQGLEFLIYFQGNSAPDKSGLPSDRFSAERTGGSVSTLTIQRTQQEDSAVYLCASSLVANEQFFGPGTRLTVL.

The chain is built from TRBV25-1 and TRBJ1-4, with unresolved D. This CDR3 region has 14 residues. Trimming pared 6 bases from V and 7 bases from J, leaving 15 bases between. Germline values: CDR1 MGHDK, CDR2 SYGVNS. Written as DNA, the CDR3 is TGTGCCAGCAGCGCTGACACTCCGCGTGAAAAACTGTTTTTT. It yields the protein CASSADTPREKLFF.

This clone has only a few counts. V usage is TRBV19 and J usage is TRBJ1-1; D unresolved. V was cut by 3 bases and J by 0 bases, with 8 bases left in between. Germline values: CDR1 LNHDA, CDR2 SQIVND (reference sequence). The CDR3 totals 14 residues. The chain's CDR3 is CASSIYQMNTEAFF. The CDR3 DNA reads as TGTGCCAGTAGTATCTACCAAATGAACACTGAAGCTTTCTTT.

The chain is built from TRBV5-6 and TRBJ2-3; tentatively, D is TRBD1 (6 bases). Germline V CDR1 and CDR2: SGHDT, YYEEEE. CDR3 length equals 13 residues. Trimming cost V 6 bases and J 4 bases, with 12 bases left between them. The CDR3 protein is CASTHRVPDTQYF. The DNA for the CDR3 is TGTGCCAGCACCCACAGGGTCCCAGATACGCAGTATTTT. The whole variable domain, remainder taken from reference TRBV5-6 and TRBJ2-3, is DAGVTQSPTHLIKTRGQQVTLRCSPKSGHDTVSWYQQALGQGPQFIFQYYEEEERQRGNFPDRFSGHQFPNYSSELNVNALLLGDSALYLCASTHRVPDTQYFGPGTRLTVL.

In its sample, this clone was seen once. The chain has TRBV27 and TRBJ2-4; D unclear. CDR3 size: 15 residues. Trimming stripped 2 bases from V and 1 base from J, with 9 bases between. Germline V gives CDR1 MNHEY, CDR2 SMNVEV (reference sequence). CDR3 DNA: TGTGCCAGCAGTTTAAGGGCTGGGGCCAAAAACATTCAGTACTTC. This translates into CASSLRAGAKNIQYF.

The chain employs TRBV9 and TRBJ2-3, with D possibly being TRBD1 (5 bases). The CDR3 has 15 amino acids. The V end was cut by 1 base, the J end by 0 bases, with 9 bases between. Germline values: CDR1 SGDLS, CDR2 YYNGEE. This chain's CDR3 is CASSVIRASTDTQYF. For the CDR3, the DNA is TGTGCCAGCAGCGTAATCAGGGCTAGCACAGATACGCAGTATTTT.

The genes are TRBV6-4 and TRBJ2-1, with D possibly called TRBD1 or TRBD2 (6 bases each). The V gene's germline CDR1 is MRHNA and CDR2 SNTAGT. The CDR3 loop spans 15 amino acids. Between the trimmed V and J ends, which lost 5 bases and 5 bases, there was a span of 16 bases. In nucleotides, the CDR3 is TGTGCCAGCAGTCCCCGGGGGCGGGTCGACAATGAGCAGTTCTTC. It specifies CASSPRGRVDNEQFF.

The chain links TRBV19 to TRBJ2-3; a possible D gene is TRBD2 (6 bases). V was clipped by 3 bases and J by 2 bases, with 9 bases between them. Germline assignment: CDR1 LNHDA and CDR2 SQIVND (reference sequence). This CDR3 is built from 14 residues. The DNA for the CDR3 is TGTGCCAGTAGTATTCGGGGGTACACAGATACGCAGTATTTT. Translation: CASSIRGYTDTQYF.

The J gene is TRBJ1-5, the V gene TRBV6-1, with 8 bases aligning to TRBD1. Germline V gene lookup returns CDR1 MNHNS and CDR2 SASEGT. There are 16 residues in the CDR3. The J segment lost 5 bases and the V segment lost 2 bases, leaving 8 bases of the junction unmatched. CDR3 sequence (DNA): TGTGCCAGCAGTGAAAGAGTGCGGACAGGGCATCAGCCCCAGCATTTT. Its translation is CASSERVRTGHQPQHF.

This chain uses TRBV11-2 with TRBJ2-3; D uncertain. CDR1 is SGHAT, CDR2 FQNNGV, per germline. Trimming removed 2 bases at V and 6 bases at J, with 15 bases between. This CDR3 comprises 15 residues. The CDR3 here is CASSLNPGPRDTQYF. The CDR3 DNA is TGTGCCAGCAGCTTAAACCCTGGACCTAGGGATACGCAGTATTTT.